This T cell receptor (beta chain) originates from a study of blood T cells in healthy people across ages. Sample-barcoded 5' priming and a J-beta primer mix drove a second PCR of roughly 6 to 12 cycles. TCRdb used MiXCR to reprocess the 5' RACE reads, holding one entry per CDR3 protein. In the table there are roughly 1.6 million distinct CDR3 sequences, around 36% of which are singletons. CDR3 length: 18 amino acids. The V gene's germline CDR1 is MNHNS and CDR2 SASEGT. V gene TRBV6-1 combines with J gene TRBJ2-5; unclear D gene. The DNA end favors TRBJ2-7, so the J call may be wrong. This TCR was sampled from a woman in her twenties or thirties in good health. Sequencing used blood. The CDR3 protein is CASSEATGSWHRPSEQYF. CDR3 DNA sequence: TGTGCCAGCAGTGAAGCTACTGGGTCTTGGCACCGACCTTCCGAGCAGTACTTC.